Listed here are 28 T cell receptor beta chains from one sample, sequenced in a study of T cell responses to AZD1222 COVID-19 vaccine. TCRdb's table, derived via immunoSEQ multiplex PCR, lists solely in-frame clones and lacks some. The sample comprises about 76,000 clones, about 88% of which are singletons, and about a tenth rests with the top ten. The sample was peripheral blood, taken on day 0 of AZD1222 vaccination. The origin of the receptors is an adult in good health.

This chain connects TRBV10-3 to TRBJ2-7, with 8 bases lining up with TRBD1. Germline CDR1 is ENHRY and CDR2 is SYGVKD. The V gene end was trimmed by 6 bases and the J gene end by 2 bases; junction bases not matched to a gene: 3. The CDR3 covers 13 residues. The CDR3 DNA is TGTGCCATCAGGACAGGGGAGCCCTACGAGCAGTACTTC. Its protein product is CAIRTGEPYEQYF.

The CDR3 protein is CASSSTADTQYF. In nucleotides, the CDR3 is TGTGCCAGCAGCTCGACCGCAGATACGCAGTATTTT. The chain is built from TRBV7-9 and TRBJ2-3, with no clear D. The length of the CDR3 is 12 residues. Trimming cost V 4 bases and J 4 bases, with 6 bases left between them. CDR1 is SEHNR and CDR2 is FQNEAQ in the germline V gene (reference sequence).

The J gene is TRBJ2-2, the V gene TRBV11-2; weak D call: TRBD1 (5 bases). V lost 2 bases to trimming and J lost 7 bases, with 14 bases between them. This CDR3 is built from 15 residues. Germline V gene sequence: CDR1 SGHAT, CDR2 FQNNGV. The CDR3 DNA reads TGTGCCAGCAGCTTAATGCAGGGTAGGATCGGGGAGCTGTTTTTT. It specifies CASSLMQGRIGELFF.

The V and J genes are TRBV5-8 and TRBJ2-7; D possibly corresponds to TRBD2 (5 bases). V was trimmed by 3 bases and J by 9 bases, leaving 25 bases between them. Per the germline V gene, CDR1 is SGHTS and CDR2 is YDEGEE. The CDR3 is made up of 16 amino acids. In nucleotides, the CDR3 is TGTGCCAGCAGCTCGAACATACCCGGGCCGACTACCGTGCAGTACTTC. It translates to CASSSNIPGPTTVQYF.

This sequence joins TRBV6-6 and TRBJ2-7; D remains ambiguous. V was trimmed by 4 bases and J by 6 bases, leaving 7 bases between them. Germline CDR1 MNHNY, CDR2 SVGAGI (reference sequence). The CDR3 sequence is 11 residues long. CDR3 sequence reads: CASSSRSEQYF. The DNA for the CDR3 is TGTGCCAGCAGTTCCCGCTCCGAGCAGTACTTC.

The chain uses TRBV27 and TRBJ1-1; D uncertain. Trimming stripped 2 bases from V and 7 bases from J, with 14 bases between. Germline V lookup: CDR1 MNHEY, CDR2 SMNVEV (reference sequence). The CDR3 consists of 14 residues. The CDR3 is CASSLTLGDFEAFF. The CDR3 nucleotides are TGTGCCAGCAGTTTAACTTTGGGAGATTTTGAAGCTTTCTTT.

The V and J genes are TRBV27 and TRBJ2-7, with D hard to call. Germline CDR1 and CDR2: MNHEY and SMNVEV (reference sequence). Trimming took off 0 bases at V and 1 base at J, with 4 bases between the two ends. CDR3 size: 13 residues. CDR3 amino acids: CASSLSPSYEQYF. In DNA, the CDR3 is TGTGCCAGCAGTTTATCACCATCCTACGAGCAGTACTTC.

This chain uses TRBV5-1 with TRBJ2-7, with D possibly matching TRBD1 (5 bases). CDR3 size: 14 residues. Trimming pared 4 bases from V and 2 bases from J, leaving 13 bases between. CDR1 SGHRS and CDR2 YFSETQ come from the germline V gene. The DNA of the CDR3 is TGCGCCAGCAGCACACAGGACAAAACCTACGAGCAGTACTTC. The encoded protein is CASSTQDKTYEQYF. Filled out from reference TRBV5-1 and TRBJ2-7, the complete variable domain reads KAGVTQTPRYLIKTRGQQVTLSCSPISGHRSVSWYQQTPGQGLQFLFEYFSETQRNKGNFPGRFSGRQFSNSRSEMNVSTLELGDSALYLCASSTQDKTYEQYFGPGTRLTVT.

CDR3 nucleotides: TGCAGTGCTATACGGGAGTACGAGCAGTACTTC. Translated, it gives CSAIREYEQYF. V usage is TRBV20-1 and J usage is TRBJ2-7; D possibly corresponds to TRBD2 (6 bases). The CDR3 covers 11 residues. V was pared by 4 bases and J by 4 bases, with 8 bases between. Germline assignment: CDR1 DFQATT and CDR2 SNEGSKA (reference sequence).

The CDR3 is CASSYSGGRLYYEQYF. DNA of the CDR3: TGTGCCAGCAGTTACTCTGGCGGGAGGCTGTACTACGAGCAGTACTTC. The chain employs TRBV6-5 and TRBJ2-7, with 8 bases matching TRBD2. The germline V gene encodes CDR1 MNHEY and CDR2 SVGAGI. This CDR3 region has 16 residues. V was clipped by 0 bases and J by 3 bases; unmatched bases: 7.

The CDR3 sequence is CASRRTGGTGELFF. The CDR3 DNA reads TGTGCCAGCAGAAGGACAGGGGGCACCGGGGAGCTGTTTTTT. The genes are TRBV6-6 and TRBJ2-2; 10 nucleotides agree with TRBD1. The junction had 2 bases not matched to a gene; V was cut back by 6 bases and J by 4 bases. This CDR3 region has 14 residues. Germline V gene data show CDR1 as MNHNY and CDR2 as SVGAGI (reference sequence).

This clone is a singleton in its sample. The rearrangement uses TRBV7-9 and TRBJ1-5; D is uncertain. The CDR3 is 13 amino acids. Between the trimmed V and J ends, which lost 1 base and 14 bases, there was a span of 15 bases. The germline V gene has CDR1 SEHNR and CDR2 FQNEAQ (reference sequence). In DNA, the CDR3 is TGTGCCAGCAGCTTAGAGGGTATCGGACCCGAGCATTTT. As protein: CASSLEGIGPEHF.

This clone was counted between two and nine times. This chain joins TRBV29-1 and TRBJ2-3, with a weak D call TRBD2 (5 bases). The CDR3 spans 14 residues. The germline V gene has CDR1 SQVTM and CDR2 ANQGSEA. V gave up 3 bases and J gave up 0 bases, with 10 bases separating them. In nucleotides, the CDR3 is TGCAGCGTTGAGGACTGGTCTAGCACAGATACGCAGTATTTT. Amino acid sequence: CSVEDWSSTDTQYF.

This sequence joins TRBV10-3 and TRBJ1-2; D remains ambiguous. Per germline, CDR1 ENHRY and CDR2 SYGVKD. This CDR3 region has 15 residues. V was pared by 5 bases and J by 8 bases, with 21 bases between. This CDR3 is CAISSRKDLPSGYTF. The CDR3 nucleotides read TGTGCCATCAGTTCGCGAAAGGACTTGCCCTCGGGCTACACCTTC.

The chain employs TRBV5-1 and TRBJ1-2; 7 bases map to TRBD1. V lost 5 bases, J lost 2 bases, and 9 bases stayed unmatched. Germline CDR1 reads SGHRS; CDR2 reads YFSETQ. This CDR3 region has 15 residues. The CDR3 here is CASRLPGQINYGYTF. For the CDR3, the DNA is TGCGCCAGCAGACTACCGGGACAGATAAACTATGGCTACACCTTC.

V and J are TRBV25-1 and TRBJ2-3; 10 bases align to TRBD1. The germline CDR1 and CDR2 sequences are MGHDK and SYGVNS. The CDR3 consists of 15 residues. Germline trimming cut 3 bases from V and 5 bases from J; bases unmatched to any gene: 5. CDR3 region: CASSDPTGGEDTQYF. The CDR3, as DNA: TGTGCCAGCAGTGATCCGACAGGGGGCGAAGATACGCAGTATTTT.

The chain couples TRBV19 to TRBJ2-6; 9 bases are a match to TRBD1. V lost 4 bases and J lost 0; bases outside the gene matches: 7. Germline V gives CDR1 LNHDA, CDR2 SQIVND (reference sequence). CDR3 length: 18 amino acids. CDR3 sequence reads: CASSTRTGDVSGANVLTF. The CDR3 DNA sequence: TGTGCCAGTAGTACCCGGACAGGGGATGTCTCTGGGGCCAACGTCCTGACTTTC.

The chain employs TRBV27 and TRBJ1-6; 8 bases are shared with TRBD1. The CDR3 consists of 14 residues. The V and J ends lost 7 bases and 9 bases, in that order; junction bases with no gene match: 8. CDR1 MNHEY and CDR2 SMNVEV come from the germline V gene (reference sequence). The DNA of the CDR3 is TGTGCCAGCAAAGCAGGGGGCGCGGTTTCACCCCTCCACTTT. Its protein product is CASKAGGAVSPLHF.

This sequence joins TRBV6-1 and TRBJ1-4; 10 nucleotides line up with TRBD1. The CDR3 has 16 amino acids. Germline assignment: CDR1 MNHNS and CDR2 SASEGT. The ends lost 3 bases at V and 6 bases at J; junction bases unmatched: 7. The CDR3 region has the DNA TGTGCCAGCAGTGAGCTCAGACAGGGGGCGGATGAAAAACTGTTTTTT. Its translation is CASSELRQGADEKLFF.

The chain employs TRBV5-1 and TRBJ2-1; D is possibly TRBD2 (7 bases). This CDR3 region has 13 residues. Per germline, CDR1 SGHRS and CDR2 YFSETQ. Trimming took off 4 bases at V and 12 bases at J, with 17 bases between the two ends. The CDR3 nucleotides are TGCGCCAGCAGCCTATCCGCCGGGGGGCGGCAGTTCTTC. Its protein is CASSLSAGGRQFF.

CDR3: CASSERTGKRYGYTF. As DNA, the CDR3 is TGTGCCAGCAGCGAGAGGACAGGGAAGAGGTATGGCTACACCTTC. The chain carries TRBV5-4 and TRBJ1-2, with TRBD1 matching 8 bases. The CDR3 covers 15 residues. Germline CDR1 and CDR2: SGHNT and YYREEE (reference sequence). The J segment lost 5 bases and the V segment lost 4 bases, leaving 10 bases of the junction unmatched.

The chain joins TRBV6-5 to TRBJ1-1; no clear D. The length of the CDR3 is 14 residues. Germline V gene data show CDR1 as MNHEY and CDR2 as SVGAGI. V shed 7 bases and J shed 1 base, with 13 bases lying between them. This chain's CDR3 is CASKSFYRNTEAFF. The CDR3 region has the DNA TGTGCCAGCAAGTCTTTTTACCGGAACACTGAAGCTTTCTTT.

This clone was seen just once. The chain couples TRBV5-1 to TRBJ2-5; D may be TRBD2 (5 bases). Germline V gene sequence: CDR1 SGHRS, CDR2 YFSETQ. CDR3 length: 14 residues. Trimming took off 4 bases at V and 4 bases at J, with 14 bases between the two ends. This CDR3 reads CASSPSPGSETQYF. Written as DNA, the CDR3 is TGCGCCAGCAGCCCTAGCCCGGGGTCAGAGACCCAGTACTTC.

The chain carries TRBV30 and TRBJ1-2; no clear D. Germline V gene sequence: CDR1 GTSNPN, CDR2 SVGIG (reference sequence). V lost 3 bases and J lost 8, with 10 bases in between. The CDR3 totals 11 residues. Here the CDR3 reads CAWRDPLGYTF. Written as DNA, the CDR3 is TGTGCCTGGAGGGATCCTCTGGGCTACACCTTC.

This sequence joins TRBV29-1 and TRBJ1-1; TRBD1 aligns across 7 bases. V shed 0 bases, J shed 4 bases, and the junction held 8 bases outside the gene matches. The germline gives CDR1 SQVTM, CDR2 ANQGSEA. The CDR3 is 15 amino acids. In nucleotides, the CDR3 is TGCAGCGTTGAAGAGAACAGGGGTGGGATCACTGAAGCTTTCTTT. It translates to CSVEENRGGITEAFF.

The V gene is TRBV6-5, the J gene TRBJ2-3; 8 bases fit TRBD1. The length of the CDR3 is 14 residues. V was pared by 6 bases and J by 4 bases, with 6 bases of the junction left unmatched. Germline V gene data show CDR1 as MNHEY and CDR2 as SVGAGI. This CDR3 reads CASRPDRVSDTQYF. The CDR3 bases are TGTGCCAGCAGGCCGGACAGGGTCTCAGATACGCAGTATTTT.

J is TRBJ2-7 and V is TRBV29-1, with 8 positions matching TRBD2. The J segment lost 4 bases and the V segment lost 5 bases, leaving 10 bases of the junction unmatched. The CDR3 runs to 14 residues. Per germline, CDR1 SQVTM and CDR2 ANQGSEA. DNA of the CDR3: TGCAGCGTTAAGGAACTAGCGGACCTATACGAGCAGTACTTC. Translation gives CSVKELADLYEQYF.

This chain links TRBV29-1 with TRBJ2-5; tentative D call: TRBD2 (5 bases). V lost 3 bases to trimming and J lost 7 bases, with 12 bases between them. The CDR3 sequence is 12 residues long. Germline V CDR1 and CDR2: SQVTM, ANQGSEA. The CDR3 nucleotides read TGCAGCGTTGACTCGAGGGTAGGGACCCAGTACTTC. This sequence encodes CSVDSRVGTQYF.